The 23 T cell receptor beta chains below come from one sample, sequenced in a study of cytomegalovirus exposure and HLA in healthy donors. PCR amplification relied on 60 Vbeta primers (plus 13 Jbeta primers). The method was immunoSEQ multiplex PCR; TCRdb's version includes in-frame clones alone and lacks a portion of them. This table holds approximately 210,000 clones, about 77% found once. Sample: PBMCs. Receptors were obtained from a woman aged 30 to 39 in good health and CMV-seropositive.

This clone is a singleton in its sample. The chain recombines TRBV4-3 with TRBJ1-1, with a weak D call TRBD1 (6 bases). CDR1 is LGHNA and CDR2 is YSLEER in the germline V gene. This CDR3 comprises 13 residues. V lost 4 bases, J lost 5 bases, and 11 bases lay in between. As DNA, the CDR3 is TGCGCCAGCAGCCTTATACAGGGTACTGAAGCTTTCTTT. Its translation is CASSLIQGTEAFF.

The table lists this clone with a count of one. V and J are TRBV30 and TRBJ2-1; D possibly corresponds to TRBD2 (5 bases). Per germline, CDR1 GTSNPN and CDR2 SVGIG (reference sequence). The V and J ends lost 3 bases and 4 bases respectively, with 10 bases between them. The CDR3 consists of 13 residues. CDR3 sequence reads: CAWRKSGYNEQFF. For the CDR3, the DNA is TGTGCCTGGAGAAAAAGCGGTTACAATGAGCAGTTCTTC.

The CDR3 here is CASSFTGGLDTEAFF. In DNA form, the CDR3 reads TGTGCCAGCAGCTTCACAGGGGGCCTGGACACTGAAGCTTTCTTT. The rearrangement uses TRBV5-5 and TRBJ1-1; 9 bases match TRBD1. Germline CDR1 and CDR2: SGHKS and YYEKEE (reference sequence). This CDR3 has 15 residues. J lost 3 bases, V lost 2 bases, and 5 bases had no gene match.

Only a few counts were recorded for this clone. The chain uses TRBV28 and TRBJ2-5, with D unresolved. Germline loops: CDR1 MDHEN, CDR2 SYDVKM. V lost 2 bases to trimming and J lost 4 bases, with 8 bases between them. The CDR3 length is 13 residues. Written as DNA, the CDR3 is TGTGCCAGCAGTTTAACCCCCGGAGAGACCCAGTACTTC. It is translated as CASSLTPGETQYF. The full variable domain, in which reference TRBV28 and TRBJ2-5 provide the parts outside the CDR3, is DVKVTQSSRYLVKRTGEKVFLECVQDMDHENMFWYRQDPGLGLRLIYFSYDVKMKEKGDIPEGYSVSREKKERFSLILESASTNQTSMYLCASSLTPGETQYFGPGTRLLVL.

The genes are TRBV30 and TRBJ1-1; weak D call: TRBD1 (6 bases). V dropped 2 bases and J dropped 3 bases, with 10 bases sitting between them. Looked up from germline, CDR1 is GTSNPN and CDR2 is SVGIG (reference sequence). CDR3 length: 13 amino acids. The CDR3 here is CAWSWGPDTEAFF. CDR3 DNA sequence: TGTGCCTGGAGTTGGGGGCCGGACACTGAAGCTTTCTTT.

The chain is built from TRBV27 and TRBJ2-7, with TRBD1 as a possible D gene (6 bases). V lost 6 bases and J lost 6, with 15 bases in between. The CDR3 runs 13 residues. Germline-derived CDR1 and CDR2 are MNHEY and SMNVEV (reference sequence). CDR3 nucleotide sequence: TGTGCCAGCAGGTCCGGGACACCTATCGAGCAGTACTTC. Encoded protein: CASRSGTPIEQYF.

This chain links TRBV30 with TRBJ1-5, with a possible D match to TRBD1 (6 bases). Germline V CDR1 and CDR2: GTSNPN, SVGIG (reference sequence). The CDR3 is 14 amino acids. Between the trimmed V and J ends, which lost 3 bases and 4 bases, there was a span of 13 bases. Written as DNA, the CDR3 is TGTGCCTGGAGCCTCAAGGGGGGGAATCAGCCCCAGCATTTT. This gives the protein CAWSLKGGNQPQHF.

This clone showed up just a few times. The chain carries TRBV2 and TRBJ2-1; tentative D call: TRBD2 (6 bases). Germline CDR1 is SNHLY and CDR2 is FYNNEI. V was clipped by 4 bases and J by 4 bases, with 23 bases between them. The CDR3 sequence is 18 residues long. The DNA of the CDR3 is TGTGCCAGCAGTGGGGAGGTCTTTTGGCGGGCCGGATACAATGAGCAGTTCTTC. This sequence encodes CASSGEVFWRAGYNEQFF.

The chain couples TRBV7-2 to TRBJ1-1; D unresolved. CDR1 is SGHTA, CDR2 FQGNSA, per germline. Trimming left V 1 base short and J 9 bases short, with 9 bases between. CDR3 length: 12 amino acids. CDR3 in amino acids: CASSLGLGQAFF. The CDR3 DNA follows: TGTGCCAGCAGCTTAGGGCTTGGGCAAGCTTTCTTT.

CDR3 nucleotide sequence: TGTGCCACCAGCTGGGGTCCCCATACCCCGGGAGGTGGCTACACCTTC. Its translation: CATSWGPHTPGGGYTF. The chain combines TRBV15 with TRBJ1-2; D ambiguous. V was clipped by 5 bases and J by 7 bases, with 23 bases between them. In germline, CDR1 is LNHNV, CDR2 YYDKDF (reference sequence). The CDR3 has 16 residues.

In this sample, this clone turned up a few times. The V and J genes are TRBV7-9 and TRBJ2-2, with TRBD1 identical over 8 bases. The CDR3 totals 16 residues. The germline gives CDR1 SEHNR, CDR2 FQNEAQ (reference sequence). The V and J ends lost 5 bases and 1 base, in that order; junction bases with no gene match: 6. The CDR3 region is CASSGNRGVNTGELFF. DNA for the CDR3: TGTGCCAGCAGCGGAAACAGGGGGGTGAACACCGGGGAGCTGTTTTTT.

This chain connects TRBV5-4 to TRBJ2-7; 9 bases line up with TRBD2. The CDR3 length is 16 residues. J was trimmed by 0 bases and V by 0 bases; bases with no gene match: 4. The V gene's germline CDR1 is SGHNT and CDR2 YYREEE (reference sequence). In DNA, the CDR3 is TGTGCCAGCAGCTTGGGGGCTAGCGGGGACTCCTACGAGCAGTACTTC. Amino acids: CASSLGASGDSYEQYF. The whole variable domain, remainder taken from reference TRBV5-4 and TRBJ2-7, is ETGVTQSPTHLIKTRGQQVTLRCSSQSGHNTVSWYQQALGQGPQFIFQYYREEENGRGNFPPRFSGLQFPNYSSELNVNALELDDSALYLCASSLGASGDSYEQYFGPGTRLTVT.

The J gene is TRBJ1-4, the V gene TRBV28, with 8 bases that match TRBD1. This CDR3 is 15 amino acids long. V was clipped by 6 bases and J by 4 bases; unmatched bases: 7. The V gene's germline CDR1 is MDHEN and CDR2 SYDVKM. CDR3 nucleotide sequence: TGTGCCAGCAGCTCCAGGGGGCCTATTAATGAAAAACTGTTTTTT. It translates to CASSSRGPINEKLFF.

J is TRBJ2-1 and V is TRBV19, with 8 bases matching TRBD2. The CDR3 has 15 amino acids. From germline, CDR1 is LNHDA and CDR2 SQIVND (reference sequence). V was clipped by 6 bases and J by 0 bases; unmatched bases: 4. CDR3 bases: TGTGCCAGTAGCGGGGGGGTACCCTCCTACAATGAGCAGTTCTTC. The encoded protein is CASSGGVPSYNEQFF.

A few counts support this clone. This sequence joins TRBV11-2 and TRBJ1-2; D perhaps matches TRBD1 (6 bases). The germline V gene encodes CDR1 SGHAT and CDR2 FQNNGV. CDR3 size: 13 residues. V was trimmed by 3 bases and J by 2 bases, leaving 7 bases between them. CDR3 sequence (DNA): TGTGCCAGCAGCTTTGGACAGAACTATGGCTACACCTTC. Protein product: CASSFGQNYGYTF.

This clone was detected once. The chain uses TRBV27 and TRBJ2-5; possible D gene TRBD2, 6 bases. The germline V gene encodes CDR1 MNHEY and CDR2 SMNVEV (reference sequence). CDR3 length: 13 residues. Trimming shortened V by 8 bases and J by 2 bases, and 12 bases separated the two germline ends. The CDR3 DNA sequence: TGTGCCAGCGCTGGACTACTACAAGAGACCCAGTACTTC. It encodes CASAGLLQETQYF.

This clone was seen once. The chain uses TRBV10-3 and TRBJ2-1, with D maybe TRBD2 (5 bases). V was pared by 1 base and J by 10 bases, with 8 bases between. CDR1 and CDR2 from the germline V gene are ENHRY and SYGVKD. The CDR3 totals 12 residues. CDR3 sequence: CAISELGGEQFF. CDR3 nucleotide sequence: TGTGCCATCAGTGAGTTAGGAGGAGAGCAGTTCTTC.

The rearrangement joins TRBV4-2 to TRBJ2-3; a possible D gene is TRBD2 (6 bases). V shed 2 bases and J shed 0 bases, with 15 bases lying between them. Per the germline V gene, CDR1 is LGHNA and CDR2 is YNFKEQ. The CDR3 is 17 residues long. This CDR3 reads CASSQHTQGLSTDTQYF. In nucleotides, the CDR3 is TGTGCCAGCAGCCAACACACCCAGGGACTTAGCACAGATACGCAGTATTTT.

The rearrangement links TRBV29-1 to TRBJ1-1; the D is unclear. V was shortened by 6 bases and J by 0 bases, with 11 bases between the two germline ends. The CDR3 spans 13 residues. Germline CDR1 and CDR2: SQVTM and ANQGSEA. The chain's CDR3 is CSVNPRLNTEAFF. CDR3 in DNA: TGCAGCGTGAACCCCAGGTTGAACACTGAAGCTTTCTTT.

This sequence joins TRBV9 and TRBJ1-2; 9 bases are a match to TRBD1. The CDR3 is 14 amino acids. V was pared by 3 bases and J by 4 bases, with 4 bases of the junction left unmatched. The V gene's germline CDR1 is SGDLS and CDR2 YYNGEE. The CDR3 is CASSGGQGSYGYTF. In DNA, the CDR3 is TGTGCCAGCAGCGGCGGACAGGGGAGCTATGGCTACACCTTC.

The chain links TRBV5-7 to TRBJ2-3; 8 positions agree with TRBD2. TRBV5-7 is identified as an open reading frame with a role that is uncertain. J lost 1 base, V lost 0 bases, and 7 bases had no gene match. This CDR3 has 17 residues. The CDR3 DNA follows: TGTGCCAGCAGCTTGGCCTGGGTAGCGGGGCGCACAGATACGCAGTATTTT. It codes for CASSLAWVAGRTDTQYF.

Notes on this clone: Other DNA sequences in this specimen translate into the identical CDR3. The chain links TRBV7-2 to TRBJ1-1, with TRBD1 matching over 8 bases. CDR3 length equals 15 residues. V was clipped by 0 bases and J by 5 bases; unmatched bases: 5. Germline V gives CDR1 SGHTA, CDR2 FQGNSA. The CDR3: CASSLAPTGGTEAFF. The CDR3 DNA is TGTGCCAGCAGCTTAGCTCCCACAGGGGGTACTGAAGCTTTCTTT.

The rearrangement joins TRBV7-2 to TRBJ1-5; D may be TRBD1 (5 bases). Germline-derived CDR1 and CDR2 are SGHTA and FQGNSA. The CDR3 is made up of 13 amino acids. Trimming cost V 5 bases and J 3 bases, with 8 bases left between them. Written as DNA, the CDR3 is TGTGCCAGCAGCAGGGGTGACAATCAGCCCCAGCATTTT. This gives the protein CASSRGDNQPQHF.